This record concerns one TCR beta chain sequence. Its specificity is unknown. These data are taken from a study of OX40 agonist ivuxolimab in advanced cancers. Whole-study results and caveats: Dosing at 0.1 to 3.0 mg/kg was accompanied by clonal expansion of CD4+ and CD8+ blood T cells by week 6. Part of the nonresponder group also had normalized T-cell clonal expansion that was low.

This CDR3 is built from 13 residues. The V end lost 2 bases, the J end lost 3 bases, and 7 bases lay between the germline ends. Germline V gene data show CDR1 as MNHNY and CDR2 as SVGAGI (reference sequence). Data came from immunoSEQ multiplex PCR; TCRdb stores just in-frame clones and leaves some out. The sample holds tens of thousands of clones, roughly 80% seen once. This sequence was found in an adult with an advanced solid tumor such as melanoma, head and neck, liver or kidney cancer. Sequenced here: CD4+ or CD8+ T cells sorted from blood, sampled in a trial of the OX40 agonist ivuxolimab. V gene TRBV6-6 combines with J gene TRBJ2-5; D is possibly TRBD1 (6 bases). CDR3 residues: CASSYRTEETQYF. CDR3 in DNA: TGTGCCAGCAGTTACAGGACAGAAGAGACCCAGTACTTC.